These 23 T cell receptor beta chains share one sample of origin, sequenced in a study of human T cells and chemical hapten exposure. Via MiXCR, TCRdb re-called the RACE reads, giving one row per CDR3 protein. The table records 40,000 to 45,000 distinct CDR3 sequences, 3% to 4.5% of them present only once. Described time point: healthy volunteer bleed at 6 weeks. From whole blood left unfractionated, total RNA was extracted. What was sequenced was whole blood. Source of these receptors: a human donor in good health. Some clones in this sample may be carry-over from other donors' samples.

V gene TRBV29-1 combines with J gene TRBJ2-2; either TRBD1 or TRBD2 may supply D (5 bases each). Trimming took 4 bases from V and 3 from J, leaving 9 bases between them. Germline CDR1 and CDR2: SQVTM and ANQGSEA. The CDR3 has 13 residues. CDR3 nucleotides: TGCAGCGTTGTCCGGGGCGACACCGGGGAGCTGTTTTTT. It specifies CSVVRGDTGELFF.

This clonotype was picked up many times. The chain carries TRBV6-5 and TRBJ1-6; D is ambiguous. V dropped 5 bases and J dropped 9 bases, with 11 bases sitting between them. Germline V gene sequence: CDR1 MNHEY, CDR2 SVGAGI. CDR3 length: 13 amino acids. The CDR3 loop reads CASSPELGSPLHF. The DNA for the CDR3 is TGTGCCAGCAGTCCGGAGTTGGGTTCACCCCTCCACTTT.

This clonotype was counted ten times or more. This chain uses TRBV20-1 with TRBJ2-3; 12 bases are shared with TRBD2. V was pared by 5 bases and J by 4 bases, with 19 bases of the junction left unmatched. The germline gives CDR1 DFQATT, CDR2 SNEGSKA (reference sequence). CDR3 size: 19 residues. The CDR3 reads CSAPAGVTSGSLRADTQYF. CDR3 DNA sequence: TGCAGTGCTCCCGCCGGGGTGACTAGCGGGAGCCTCAGGGCAGATACGCAGTATTTT.

This clonotype came up many times. V and J are TRBV4-1 and TRBJ2-3; unclear D gene. The CDR3 loop spans 12 amino acids. Germline CDR1 is MGHRA and CDR2 is YSYEKL. V lost 0 bases and J 10 bases, leaving 8 bases between the germline ends. CDR3 sequence reads: CASSQDASSQYF. In DNA, the CDR3 is TGCGCCAGCAGCCAAGATGCGTCATCGCAGTATTTT.

This clonotype was found many times. CDR3 nucleotides: TGTGCCAGCAGCCCTGGAGTGGGGGGGCGCTACAATGAGCAGTTCTTC. This gives the protein CASSPGVGGRYNEQFF. The chain carries TRBV11-2 and TRBJ2-1, with TRBD2 as a possible D gene (7 bases). Trimming stripped 5 bases from V and 3 bases from J, with 17 bases between. Per germline, CDR1 SGHAT and CDR2 FQNNGV. The CDR3 is made up of 16 amino acids.

This clonotype was counted ten times or more. As DNA, the CDR3 is TGCGCCAGCAGCCCCGGGACAGGGCGGGATGATGGCTACACCTTC. It yields the protein CASSPGTGRDDGYTF. This sequence joins TRBV5-1 and TRBJ1-2; 9 bases match TRBD1. Trimming took 4 bases from V and 6 from J; bases not matched to a gene: 10. The length of the CDR3 is 15 residues. The germline gives CDR1 SGHRS, CDR2 YFSETQ.

At least ten counts were recorded for this clonotype. The rearrangement links TRBV28 to TRBJ2-3; D not resolved. Germline assignment: CDR1 MDHEN and CDR2 SYDVKM. V was cut by 6 bases and J by 5 bases, with 6 bases left in between. The CDR3 runs to 11 residues. The CDR3 spells CASSRKDTQYF. The DNA of the CDR3 is TGTGCCAGCAGCAGAAAAGATACGCAGTATTTT.

There are many counts of this clonotype. The V and J genes are TRBV6-2 or TRBV6-3 and TRBJ2-3; maybe TRBD2 (6 bases). V dropped 1 base and J dropped 1 base, with 9 bases sitting between them. CDR1 and CDR2 from the germline V gene are MNHEY and SVGEGT. CDR3 length: 15 amino acids. The CDR3 region is CASSYLGGGTDTQYF. In DNA, the CDR3 is TGTGCCAGCAGTTACTTAGGCGGGGGCACAGATACGCAGTATTTT.

This clonotype came up many times. The gene calls are TRBV6-5 and TRBJ1-5, with a tentative D call TRBD1 (5 bases). The CDR3 is made up of 13 amino acids. CDR1 and CDR2 (germline): MNHEY, SVGAGI. The V end lost 6 bases, the J end lost 6 bases, and 12 bases lay between the germline ends. CDR3 coding DNA: TGTGCCAGCAGGGCAGGGATTAGTCAGCCCCAGCATTTT. Amino acid sequence: CASRAGISQPQHF.

This clonotype occurred many times. V and J are TRBV6-5 and TRBJ2-3; perhaps TRBD2 as D (6 bases). CDR3 size: 15 residues. In germline, CDR1 is MNHEY, CDR2 SVGAGI. The V gene lost 2 bases and the J gene lost 0 bases, with 9 bases spanning the gap. In nucleotides, the CDR3 is TGTGCCAGCAGTTACGGGGGAGGTAGCACAGATACGCAGTATTTT. Protein product: CASSYGGGSTDTQYF.

This clonotype was recorded many times. V usage is TRBV6-4 and J usage is TRBJ2-5; D remains unclear. From germline, CDR1 is MRHNA and CDR2 SNTAGT. This CDR3 is 11 amino acids long. Trimming stripped 4 bases from V and 3 bases from J, with 3 bases between. CDR3 amino acids: CASSAEETQYF. The CDR3, as DNA: TGTGCCAGCAGTGCGGAAGAGACCCAGTACTTC.

In this sample, this clonotype turned up many times. The chain carries TRBV19 and TRBJ2-7, with 7 bases lining up with TRBD2. Unmatched junction bases numbered 8, after V lost 9 bases and J lost 0 bases. CDR1 is LNHDA and CDR2 is SQIVND in the germline V gene (reference sequence). This CDR3 spans 14 amino acids. The CDR3 DNA reads TGTGCCAGCTCCTGGGGGGGGAGCTCCTACGAGCAGTACTTC. Translated, it gives CASSWGGSSYEQYF.

This chain links TRBV14 with TRBJ1-1; no reliable D call. The germline V gene encodes CDR1 SGHDN and CDR2 FVKESK. Trimming removed 3 bases from V and 4 bases from J, with 21 bases in between. The CDR3 sequence is 17 residues long. CDR3 coding DNA: TGTGCCAGCAGCCAGACGAAGGTAGGGCAGGCGACCACTGAAGCTTTCTTT. Its protein is CASSQTKVGQATTEAFF.

Regarding this clonotype: A much larger clonotype is one base distant, so this may be a read error. The chain is built from TRBV6-2 or TRBV6-3 and TRBJ2-7, with 16 positions matching TRBD2. Unmatched junction bases numbered 16, after V lost 5 bases and J lost 6 bases. The V gene's germline CDR1 is MNHEY and CDR2 SVGEGT. The CDR3 is made up of 19 amino acids. DNA of the CDR3: TGTGCCAGCAGTCAACAAGCGCCCGGGACTAGCGGGGGGGCTAGCGAGCAGTACTTC. Amino acid sequence: CASSQQAPGTSGGASEQYF.

This clonotype came up many times. The chain uses TRBV5-1 and TRBJ2-1, with TRBD2 matching over 10 bases. The V and J ends lost 0 bases and 8 bases, in that order; junction bases with no gene match: 8. CDR3 length equals 16 residues. From germline, CDR1 is SGHRS and CDR2 YFSETQ. CDR3 region: CASSLAPAGGPDEQFF. CDR3 in DNA: TGCGCCAGCAGCTTGGCTCCAGCGGGAGGGCCCGATGAGCAGTTCTTC.

This clonotype was seen many times. J is TRBJ2-7 and V is TRBV20-1, with TRBD2 identical over 10 bases. There are 15 residues in the CDR3. The trim removed 0 bases at V and 3 bases at J, leaving 5 bases unmatched. The V gene's germline CDR1 is DFQATT and CDR2 SNEGSKA (reference sequence). In DNA form, the CDR3 reads TGCAGTGCTAGAGAAGCGGGAGGGAATTACTACGAGCAGTACTTC. Amino acid sequence: CSAREAGGNYYEQYF.

The table lists this clonotype with many counts. The chain is built from TRBV6-5 and TRBJ1-1; D possibly corresponds to TRBD1 (5 bases). The CDR3 is 15 amino acids. Looked up from germline, CDR1 is MNHEY and CDR2 is SVGAGI. Deletions cut 0 bases from V and 0 bases from J, with 8 bases between. CDR3 region: CASSYSWTLNTEAFF. DNA for the CDR3: TGTGCCAGCAGTTACTCGTGGACATTGAACACTGAAGCTTTCTTT.

This clonotype was seen repeatedly, ten times or more. CDR3 DNA: TGTGCCAGCAGAGGGGGTCCCCGGTACGAGCAGTACTTC. Amino acids: CASRGGPRYEQYF. This chain links TRBV28 with TRBJ2-7, with D perhaps TRBD1 (6 bases). Germline V gene lookup returns CDR1 MDHEN and CDR2 SYDVKM. This CDR3 is built from 13 residues. The germline V and J ends were trimmed by 6 bases and 4 bases, with 13 bases remaining between them.

Within the sample, this clonotype is medium-sized. The gene calls are TRBV27 and TRBJ2-1, with D possibly called TRBD1 or TRBD2 (5 bases each). Trimming removed 5 bases at V and 9 bases at J, with 17 bases between. Germline-derived CDR1 and CDR2 are MNHEY and SMNVEV (reference sequence). The CDR3 is 14 amino acids. CDR3 coding DNA: TGTGCCAGCAGTCCCCCGCGACAGAGGGGTGAGCAGTTCTTC. This translates into CASSPPRQRGEQFF.

This clonotype occurred many times. The rearrangement joins TRBV5-5 to TRBJ2-1; the match to TRBD2 covers 8 bases. Germline V lookup: CDR1 SGHKS, CDR2 YYEKEE (reference sequence). After removal of 4 bases from V and 1 base from J, the junction contained 16 bases not matched to a gene. There are 19 residues in the CDR3. Written as DNA, the CDR3 is TGTGCCAGCAGCGCCGGGCTAGCGGGTTCTTTCATGTCCTACAATGAGCAGTTCTTC. It yields the protein CASSAGLAGSFMSYNEQFF.

This clonotype appeared many times. V and J are TRBV24-1 and TRBJ2-1; D is tentatively TRBD1 or TRBD2 (5 bases each). V shed 7 bases and J shed 2 bases, with 8 bases lying between them. Per the germline V gene, CDR1 is KGHDR and CDR2 is SFDVKD. This CDR3 region has 13 residues. In DNA form, the CDR3 reads TGTGCCACCAGAAGGGACGCCTACAATGAGCAGTTCTTC. Translating gives CATRRDAYNEQFF.

Ten or more counts support this clonotype. This chain connects TRBV5-1 to TRBJ2-7; 7 positions agree with TRBD2. V was pared by 0 bases and J by 1 base, with 7 bases of the junction left unmatched. Germline V lookup: CDR1 SGHRS, CDR2 YFSETQ. This CDR3 spans 16 amino acids. CDR3 nucleotide sequence: TGCGCCAGCAGCTTGGCCGGCGGGAGTATATCCTACGAGCAGTACTTC. This gives the protein CASSLAGGSISYEQYF.

At least ten counts were recorded for this clonotype. The chain recombines TRBV27 with TRBJ2-5, with D maybe TRBD1 (5 bases). This CDR3 has 15 amino acids. CDR1 and CDR2 from the germline V gene are MNHEY and SMNVEV (reference sequence). The V end lost 6 bases, the J end lost 1 base, and 15 bases lay between the germline ends. The CDR3: CASRSFTGFQETQYF. CDR3 coding DNA: TGTGCCAGCAGGTCTTTTACAGGTTTCCAAGAGACCCAGTACTTC.